This T cell receptor beta chain was recorded in a study of breast tumors, draining lymph nodes, adjacent tissues. General study results and limits: The lymph node origin of tumor T cells was framed as consistent with a hypothesis, not demonstrated.

TCRdb re-called the multiplex PCR reads with MiXCR, one entry per CDR3 protein. The sample shows more than 200,000 distinct CDR3 sequences, about 34% of them seen only once. This clonotype was counted many times. The antigen is unknown. Axillary draining lymph nodes of breast cancer patients supplied the node samples. V lost 1 base and J lost 6; bases outside the gene matches: 9. This CDR3 is 16 amino acids long. CDR1 is SEHNR and CDR2 is FQNEAQ in the germline V gene (reference sequence). The source material was axillary lymph node tissue. J is TRBJ2-5 and V is TRBV7-9, with TRBD2 matching 9 bases. This clonotype originated in a female donor with breast cancer. Some clones in this sample may be carry-over from other donors' samples. In DNA, the CDR3 is TGTGCCAGCAGCTTAGTCGGGGGACTAGCAACGAAGACCCAGTACTTC. As protein: CASSLVGGLATKTQYF.